This T cell receptor (beta chain) was observed in a study of Graves' ophthalmopathy and Graves' hyperthyroidism. General study points: Separation of ophthalmopathy from stable hyperthyroidism was achieved by a 13-signature model, at 85% to 90% sensitivity and roughly 80% specificity. Blood contained most expanded thyroid clonotypes exceeding 0.001 frequency.

V was clipped by 1 base and J by 4 bases; unmatched bases: 11. Germline values: CDR1 GTSNPN, CDR2 SVGIG (reference sequence). The length of the CDR3 is 17 residues. RNA transcripts served as template for amplifying TCR beta CDR3 sequences. First-round RT-PCR with HTBI primers preceded a second-round multiplex PCR. TCRdb re-called the multiplex PCR reads with MiXCR, one entry per CDR3 protein. The profile covers about 40,000 distinct CDR3 sequences, with approximately 52% appearing a single time and more than 15% taken by the ten largest. Every ophthalmopathy donor presented moderate-to-severe activity, CAS ≥3, NOSPECS ≥4 and duration under 3 months. This clonotype has a handful of counts. The target antigen is unknown.

The clonotype originates from an adult man with Graves' ophthalmopathy. V is TRBV30 and J is TRBJ2-5, with TRBD2 matching 11 bases. The sample taken for sequencing was peripheral blood. The CDR3 DNA follows: TGTGCCTGGAGTGACCTCTTGGTTAGCGGGGGGGGAGAGACCCAGTACTTC. Translating it yields CAWSDLLVSGGGETQYF.